Below, one TCR beta chain is given with its context. The target antigen is unknown. This sample was taken from a study of glioma-infiltrating T cells after dendritic cell vaccination. On the study more broadly: Patients received autologous tumor lysate-pulsed dendritic cell vaccination between about 2002 and 2013.

Trimming took 3 bases from V and 5 from J, leaving 10 bases between them. Germline loops: CDR1 SGHTA, CDR2 FQGNSA. The CDR3 is made up of 13 amino acids. Study-level points and caveats: Higher pretreatment TIL content predicted longer progression-free time and survival.

The time point is: after dendritic cell vaccination, including at tumor progression/relapse. No glioblastoma patient carried an isocitrate dehydrogenase mutation. PBMC sampling occurred before vaccination, two weeks after the third dose, and at progression. Profiling relied on immunoSEQ multiplex PCR, and the TCRdb table lists in-frame clones only, not all of them. This sample has about 65,000 clones, with roughly nine tenths found just once. The gene calls are TRBV7-2 and TRBJ1-1; D call uncertain. This clonotype originated in a human donor with glioblastoma. The material was blood, obtained after dendritic cell vaccination. The CDR3 region is CASSFFPNTEAFF. In DNA, the CDR3 is TGTGCCAGCAGCTTTTTTCCAAATACTGAAGCTTTCTTT.